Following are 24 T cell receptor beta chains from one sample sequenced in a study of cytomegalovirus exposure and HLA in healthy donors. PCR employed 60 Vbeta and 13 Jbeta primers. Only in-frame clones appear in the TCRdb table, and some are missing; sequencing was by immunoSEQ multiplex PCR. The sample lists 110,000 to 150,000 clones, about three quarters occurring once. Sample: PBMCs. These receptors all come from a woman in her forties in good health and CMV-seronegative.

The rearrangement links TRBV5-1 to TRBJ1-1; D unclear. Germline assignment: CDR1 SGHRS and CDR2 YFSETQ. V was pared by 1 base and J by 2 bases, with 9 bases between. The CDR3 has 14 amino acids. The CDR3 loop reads CASSLSAENTEAFF. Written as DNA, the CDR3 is TGCGCCAGCAGCTTGTCGGCGGAAAACACTGAAGCTTTCTTT.

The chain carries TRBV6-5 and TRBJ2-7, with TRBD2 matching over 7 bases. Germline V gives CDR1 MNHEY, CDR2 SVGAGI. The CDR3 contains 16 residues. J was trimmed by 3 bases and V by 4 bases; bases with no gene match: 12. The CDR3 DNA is TGTGCCAGCAGTTCCCTCTGGGGAGGGGAAGACTACGAGCAGTACGTC. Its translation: CASSSLWGGEDYEQYV.

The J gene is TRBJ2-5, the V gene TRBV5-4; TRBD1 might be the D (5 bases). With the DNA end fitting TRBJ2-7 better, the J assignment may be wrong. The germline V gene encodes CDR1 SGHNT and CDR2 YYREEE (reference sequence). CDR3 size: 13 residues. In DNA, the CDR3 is TGTGCCAGCAGGTTATCGACAGCTAACGAGCAGTACTTC. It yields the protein CASRLSTANEQYF.

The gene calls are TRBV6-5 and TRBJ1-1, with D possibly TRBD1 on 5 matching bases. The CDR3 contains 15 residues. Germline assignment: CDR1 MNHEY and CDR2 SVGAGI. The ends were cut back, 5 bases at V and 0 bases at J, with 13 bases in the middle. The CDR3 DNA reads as TGTGCCAGCAGTCCCCTCGACAGAATGAACACTGAAGCTTTCTTT. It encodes CASSPLDRMNTEAFF.

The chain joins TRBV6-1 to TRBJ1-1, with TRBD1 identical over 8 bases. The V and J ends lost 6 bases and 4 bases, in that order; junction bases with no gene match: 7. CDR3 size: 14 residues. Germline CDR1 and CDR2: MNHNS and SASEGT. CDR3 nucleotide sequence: TGTGCCAGCAGGGAGCACAGGGGGGGCACTGAAGCTTTCTTT. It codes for CASREHRGGTEAFF.

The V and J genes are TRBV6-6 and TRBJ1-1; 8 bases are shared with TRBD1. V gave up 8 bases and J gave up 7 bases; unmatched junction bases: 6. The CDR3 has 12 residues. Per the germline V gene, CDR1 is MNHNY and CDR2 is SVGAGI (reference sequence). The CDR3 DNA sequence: TGTGCCAGCGACAGGGGTATCGGTGAAGCTTTCTTT. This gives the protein CASDRGIGEAFF.

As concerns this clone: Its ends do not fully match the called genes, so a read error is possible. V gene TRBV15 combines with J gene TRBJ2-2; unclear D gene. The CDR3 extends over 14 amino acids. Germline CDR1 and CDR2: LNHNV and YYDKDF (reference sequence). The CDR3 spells CATSRDWNTGELFF. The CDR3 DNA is TGTGCCACCAGCCGAGACTGGAACACCGGGGAGCTGTTTTTT.

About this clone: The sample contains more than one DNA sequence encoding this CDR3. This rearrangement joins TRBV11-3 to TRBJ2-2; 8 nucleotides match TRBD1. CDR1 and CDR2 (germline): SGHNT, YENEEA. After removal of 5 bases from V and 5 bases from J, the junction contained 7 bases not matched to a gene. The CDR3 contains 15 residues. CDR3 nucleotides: TGTGCCAGCAGCCCACGGACAGGGAGTACCGGGGAGCTGTTTTTT. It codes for CASSPRTGSTGELFF.

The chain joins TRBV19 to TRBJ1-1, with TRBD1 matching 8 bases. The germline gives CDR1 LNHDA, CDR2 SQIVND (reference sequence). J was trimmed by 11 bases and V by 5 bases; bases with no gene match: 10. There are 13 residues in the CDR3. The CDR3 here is CASSPGTGFNAFF. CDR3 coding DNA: TGTGCCAGTAGTCCAGGGACAGGTTTCAATGCTTTCTTT.

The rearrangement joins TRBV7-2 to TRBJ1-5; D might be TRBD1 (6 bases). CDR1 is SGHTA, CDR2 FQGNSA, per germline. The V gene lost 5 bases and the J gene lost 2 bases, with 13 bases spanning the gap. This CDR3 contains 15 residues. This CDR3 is CASSQQGSGNQPQHF. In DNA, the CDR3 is TGTGCCAGCAGCCAACAGGGTTCGGGCAATCAGCCCCAGCATTTT.

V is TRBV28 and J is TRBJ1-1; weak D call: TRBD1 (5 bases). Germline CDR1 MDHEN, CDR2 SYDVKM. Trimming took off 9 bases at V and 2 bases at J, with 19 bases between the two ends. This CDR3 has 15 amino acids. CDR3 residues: CASLSRAPLNTEAFF. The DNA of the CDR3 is TGTGCCAGTCTCTCCAGGGCGCCCCTCAACACTGAAGCTTTCTTT.

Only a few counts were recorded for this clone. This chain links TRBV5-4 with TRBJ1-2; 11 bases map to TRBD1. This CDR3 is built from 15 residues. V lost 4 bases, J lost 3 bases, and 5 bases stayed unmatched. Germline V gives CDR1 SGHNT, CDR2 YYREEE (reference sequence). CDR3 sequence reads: CASSLVDRGHYGYTF. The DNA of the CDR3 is TGTGCCAGCAGCCTCGTGGACAGGGGGCACTATGGCTACACCTTC.

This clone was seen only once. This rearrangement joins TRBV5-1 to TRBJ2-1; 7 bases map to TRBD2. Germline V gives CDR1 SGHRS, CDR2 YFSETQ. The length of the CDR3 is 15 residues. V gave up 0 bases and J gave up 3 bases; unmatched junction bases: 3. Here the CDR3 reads CASSLDGDYYNEQFF. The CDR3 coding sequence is TGCGCCAGCAGCTTGGACGGGGACTACTACAATGAGCAGTTCTTC.

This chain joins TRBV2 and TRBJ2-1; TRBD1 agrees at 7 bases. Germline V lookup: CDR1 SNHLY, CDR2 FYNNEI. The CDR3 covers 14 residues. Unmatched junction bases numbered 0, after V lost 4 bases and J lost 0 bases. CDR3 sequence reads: CASSGQGSYNEQFF. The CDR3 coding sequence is TGTGCCAGCAGTGGACAGGGCTCCTACAATGAGCAGTTCTTC.

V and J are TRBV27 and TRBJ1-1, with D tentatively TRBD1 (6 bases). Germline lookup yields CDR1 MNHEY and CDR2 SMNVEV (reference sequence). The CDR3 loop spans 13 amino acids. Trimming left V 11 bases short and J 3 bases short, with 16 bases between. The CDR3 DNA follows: TGTGCCTCCAAACAGGGAGTCGACACTGAAGCTTTCTTT. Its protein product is CASKQGVDTEAFF.

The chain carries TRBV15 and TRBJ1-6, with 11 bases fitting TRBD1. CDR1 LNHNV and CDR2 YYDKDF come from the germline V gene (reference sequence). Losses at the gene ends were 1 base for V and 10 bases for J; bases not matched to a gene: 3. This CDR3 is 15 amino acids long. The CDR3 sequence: CATSRGGTGGSPLHF. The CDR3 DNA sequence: TGTGCCACCAGCAGAGGCGGGACAGGGGGGTCACCCCTCCACTTT.

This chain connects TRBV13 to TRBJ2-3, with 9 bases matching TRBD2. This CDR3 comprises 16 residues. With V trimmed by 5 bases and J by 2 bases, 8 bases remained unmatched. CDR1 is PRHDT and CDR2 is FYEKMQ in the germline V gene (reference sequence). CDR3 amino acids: CASSRRAGGSTDTQYF. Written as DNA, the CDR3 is TGTGCCAGCAGCCGACGAGCGGGGGGTTCCACAGATACGCAGTATTTT.

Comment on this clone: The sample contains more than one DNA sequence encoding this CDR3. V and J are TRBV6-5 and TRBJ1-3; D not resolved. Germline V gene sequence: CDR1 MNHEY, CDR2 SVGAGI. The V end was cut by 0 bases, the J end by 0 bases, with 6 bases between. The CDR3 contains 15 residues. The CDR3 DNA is TGTGCCAGCAGTTACTCCTCGAGCTCTGGAAACACCATATATTTT. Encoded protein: CASSYSSSSGNTIYF.

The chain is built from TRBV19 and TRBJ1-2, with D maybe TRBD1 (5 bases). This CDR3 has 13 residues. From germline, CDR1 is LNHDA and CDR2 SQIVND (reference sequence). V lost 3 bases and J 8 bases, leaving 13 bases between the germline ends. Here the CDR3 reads CASSIGALRGYTF. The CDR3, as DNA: TGTGCCAGTAGTATTGGGGCCTTGAGGGGCTACACCTTC.

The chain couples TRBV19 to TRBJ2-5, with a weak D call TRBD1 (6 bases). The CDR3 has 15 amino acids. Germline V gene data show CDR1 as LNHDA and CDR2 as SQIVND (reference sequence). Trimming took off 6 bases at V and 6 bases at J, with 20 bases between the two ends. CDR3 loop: CASSGTFRGWKTQYF. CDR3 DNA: TGTGCCAGTAGCGGAACCTTCAGGGGCTGGAAGACCCAGTACTTC.

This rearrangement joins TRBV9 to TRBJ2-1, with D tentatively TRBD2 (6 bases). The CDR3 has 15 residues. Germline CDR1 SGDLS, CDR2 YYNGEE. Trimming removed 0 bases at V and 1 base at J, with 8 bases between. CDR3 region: CASSVGGGSYNEQFF. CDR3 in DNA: TGTGCCAGCAGCGTAGGTGGGGGGTCCTACAATGAGCAGTTCTTC.

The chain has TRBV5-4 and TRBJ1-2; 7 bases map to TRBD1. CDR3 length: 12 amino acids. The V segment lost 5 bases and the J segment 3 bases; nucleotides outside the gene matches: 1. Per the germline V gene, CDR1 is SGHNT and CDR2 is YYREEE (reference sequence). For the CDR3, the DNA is TGTGCCAGCAGGGGGACAGACTATGGCTACACCTTC. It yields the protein CASRGTDYGYTF.

CDR3 DNA sequence: TGTGCCACTACCCGGGACAGGGAAAACTATGGCTACACCTTC. Its translation is CATTRDRENYGYTF. This chain uses TRBV10-3 with TRBJ1-2, with TRBD1 matching 9 bases. The CDR3 contains 14 residues. In germline, CDR1 is ENHRY, CDR2 SYGVKD. V lost 10 bases, J lost 2 bases, and 8 bases stayed unmatched.

CDR3 loop: CASSATDRTGNTIYF. The CDR3, as DNA: TGTGCCAGCAGCGCAACCGACAGGACTGGAAACACCATATATTTT. The chain uses TRBV9 and TRBJ1-3; a possible D gene is TRBD1 (6 bases). From germline, CDR1 is SGDLS and CDR2 YYNGEE. Trimming shortened V by 3 bases and J by 2 bases, and 12 bases separated the two germline ends. The CDR3 has 15 residues.